Here is one TCR beta chain with its context. There is no known antigen for this receptor. No per-base quality is available; no much larger clone lies one base away. The cohort consisted of hundreds of healthy bone marrow donors. Cohort members were all nominally healthy when sampled, although unrecorded immune exposures were likely present. The donor was CMV seronegative and belonged to the group of 350 to 400 seronegative cohort members. A peripheral blood sample was collected from each donor, and TCR beta sequencing was performed on peripheral blood mononuclear cells. Genomic DNA extraction from the blood cell samples was performed with the Qiagen DNeasy Blood Extraction Kit. The data derive from a study of cytomegalovirus exposure and HLA in healthy donors (TCRdb year 2017). About the study as a whole: An earlier analysis of 550 to 700 of the donors reported roughly 300 Gb of sequence data and around 120 million unique TCR beta sequences from about 179 million T cells. About 300 gigabases of sequencing data and some 85 million unique TCR sequences were included in an early release covering about 600 HLA-typed donors. Among the roughly 400 genotyped donors, more than 70% belonged to the genetic ancestry cluster associated with self-reported Caucasian donors. The study aimed to test whether cataloging public T cell receptors could reveal signatures of past pathogen exposure. The study profiled the T cell repertoires of under 700 subjects by immunosequencing and related them to cytomegalovirus serostatus. Along with the roughly 670-subject first cohort, a separate validation cohort of more than 90 different subjects was used. To predict cytomegalovirus infection status, the study combined high-throughput TCR immunosequencing, statistical association of individual TCRs with disease status, and machine learning. A later analysis re-analyzed previously published TCR beta repertoires from approximately 670 donors and added high-resolution HLA genotyping to study TCR occurrence patterns. Rather than drawing on any new phenotypic data, the later analysis identified candidate immune exposures from TCR beta sequences and the way those sequences occurred across donors. An earlier analysis of 587 of the donors applied high-throughput TCR beta sequencing to assess whether each TCR beta V gene segment acted as functional or pseudogenic. Alongside the repertoire data, information on donor age, sex, ethnicity and CMV serostatus was compiled. A later genetic analysis took genome-wide SNP genotypes for about three fifths of the roughly 670 donors and used that subset as a discovery cohort. All discovery cohort repertoires had been generated using a single sequencing platform. Class I and class II HLA loci were covered by the typing at four-digit resolution. Typing coverage differed by locus: A, B, C, DRB1 and DQB1 were typed in about 629-630 donors, DQA1 in 522, DPA1 in approximately 600, and DPB1 in just under 490. A few DR-DQ haplotypes were treated as single units for association and clustering because of strong linkage in the cohort. Among 350 to 400 genotyped donors of the cohort, an average of around 240,000 unique TCR beta nucleotide sequences were sequenced per donor, roughly 18% of them non-productive. On the study overall, not on this receptor specifically: In a later analysis, several top co-occurrence clusters were reported to appear linked to parvovirus B19, influenza, CMV and Epstein-Barr virus. A later analysis found that TCR association rates varied across HLA loci, with DRB1 alleles showing the most associated TCRs and HLA-C alleles the fewest. In a later genetic analysis, fewer N-insertions in productive TCRs were reported among donors in an Asian-associated ancestry cluster than the roughly 700-donor mean. A later genetic analysis associated a missense DCLRE1C variant with V-gene and J-gene trimming of TCR beta chains, and an independent cohort replicated the association. Some IMGT-functional V segments, including TRBV6-2 and TRBV6-3, could not be distinguished by the 87-base-pair reads and were therefore excluded. Most TCR sequences were observed very rarely across donors, whereas some public TCRs were present in many individuals. A few of the identified cytomegalovirus-associated TCR beta chains were confirmed in vitro to be specific for cytomegalovirus antigens. In a later analysis, HLA-associated TCR beta chains showed more clonal expansion and lower generation probabilities than non-associated chains that were equally common. In this cohort, only TCR beta chains were sequenced, and detectable features were limited by the absence of alpha or paired-chain data. Linkage disequilibrium might explain the correlated functional status among segregating V segments, but an unknown experimental factor could not be excluded. An earlier analysis of several hundred of the donors showed that most TCR beta V segments appeared in productive rearrangements either about 87% or about 30% of the time, which broadly matched IMGT annotations. The sequencing pipeline was judged likely to have produced a cluster of highly shared sequence variants as a technical artifact. Cytomegalovirus status was reported to be diagnosed by the classifier with high specificity and sensitivity in both the original and validation cohorts. HLA typing was unavailable for some donors at each locus, so association tests used only the typed subset. For the cohort, immune exposure information was limited to CMV serostatus. Roughly uniform sequencing depth across donors was assumed in presence/absence analyses, although this assumption may not hold. In a later analysis, 15,000 to 20,000 TCR beta sequences were associated with specific HLA alleles at a false discovery rate of 0.05. According to the authors, the approach could potentially be generalized to other disease states and immunological phenotypes. According to a later analysis, most CMV-associated TCR beta chains appeared to be HLA-restricted, and the HLA associations seemed to be driven largely by CMV exposure. Fewer than 20 rarely observed V segments, including chromosome 9 orphons, were excluded from the earlier analysis of several hundred of the donors because counts were too low. When HLA alleles, especially DR and DQ, strongly co-occurred, attributing TCR associations to individual alleles was difficult. A further reported finding was that TCR beta sequences accurately predicted the HLA-A and HLA-B alleles for most subjects in the first cohort. In the study, roughly 160 TCR beta chains were listed as associated with cytomegalovirus.

The protocol used for the library was the immunoSEQ multiplex PCR assay. For the multiplex PCR, a mixture combining 60 forward primers for TCR Vbeta segments and 13 reverse primers for TCR Jbeta segments was used. The CDR3 region of rearranged TCR beta genes was amplified from genomic DNA by a multiplex PCR assay. The Illumina HiSeq System was used to sequence the amplified TCR beta libraries as 87-base-pair reads. The source study handled its data this way. In a later analysis, some 80 million unique TCR beta chains were counted across the 650 to 750 repertoires, and around 11 million of these chains were shared by at least two donors. Raw reads were error-corrected and collapsed into unique sequences with a nearest-neighbor algorithm that merged closely related sequences to remove PCR and sequencing errors. CDR3 sequences were aligned to IMGT reference sequences to assign V, D and J gene segments. For a sequence to be retained, at least a six-nucleotide match to both a V gene segment and a J gene segment was required. Rearrangements were classified as productive when the CDR3 lacked stop codons and remained in frame with V and J, and all other rearrangements were classified as non-productive. Following IMGT convention, CDR3 was defined as the stretch from the second conserved V-encoded cysteine to the conserved J-encoded phenylalanine. Sequences without an unambiguous match to a single V gene segment were excluded from the earlier analysis of about 600 of the donors. In an earlier analysis of approximately 610 of the donors, V segments were called functional above 56.7% productive rearrangements and were called segregating when the between-donor standard deviation exceeded 5%. To diagnose cytomegalovirus status from the catalog of TCR beta chain sequences, a statistical classification framework was built. In a later analysis, V and J genes were assigned by comparing TCR nucleotide sequences against IMGT/GENE-DB human TR gene sequences. Using the TCRdist pipeline, a later analysis assigned CDR3 sequences along with most-parsimonious VDJ recombination scenarios. In a later analysis, each TCR beta chain was defined by its CDR3 amino acid sequence together with its V-gene family, and reads without a unique V-gene family were excluded. To address suspected cross-contamination and a sequencing artifact, a later analysis removed roughly 640 highly shared, low-generation-probability nucleotide sequences. In a later analysis, a clonal expansion index was calculated for each public chain from normalized within-repertoire ranks of inferred template counts. Generation probabilities in a later analysis came from a VDJ recombination model fitted to out-of-frame rearrangements, and those results were checked against IGoR. A later analysis scored TCR-TCR, TCR-HLA and TCR-CMV co-occurrence with hypergeometric tests, applying a repertoire-size bias correction to TCR pairs. In a later analysis, false discovery rates were estimated by permuting HLA or CMV assignments 20 times. In a later analysis, co-occurring TCRs were grouped using DBSCAN, and TCRdist sequence similarity was added for clustering within HLA-allele-positive subsets. Co-occurrence clustering excluded repertoires with fewer than 30,000 or more than 120,000 public chains, plus five with anomalous nucleotide sharing. Sourced from immuneACCESS, this table was stored by TCRdb with only in-frame sequences that have V and J called. A share of the clones is absent; for the studies checked, an unresolved V gene accounts for under half, and the remainder has no known explanation. The D gene and trimming were derived from the DNA, and the V and J assignments and clone size from that table. For this sample there are fewer than 200,000 clones; roughly 80% appear just once. The top ten clones comprise about 1.3% of the sample.

As encoded in the germline V gene, CDR1 is SNHLY while CDR2 is FYNNEI. V is trimmed back by 10 bases and J by 9 bases, and the junction contains 10 bases that no gene match accounts for. Including cysteine and phenylalanine, the CDR3 has 13 amino acids. Solely the CDR3 DNA is kept, with 39 bases framed from the first base. Material: PBMCs. The receptor comes from a man younger than 40 in good health and CMV-seronegative. The chain joins TRBV2 to TRBJ2-1; 9 central bases correspond to TRBD1. The nucleotides read TGTGCCACTCCCCCGGGACAGGGTCGTGAGCAGTTCTTC. This translates into CATPPGQGREQFF.